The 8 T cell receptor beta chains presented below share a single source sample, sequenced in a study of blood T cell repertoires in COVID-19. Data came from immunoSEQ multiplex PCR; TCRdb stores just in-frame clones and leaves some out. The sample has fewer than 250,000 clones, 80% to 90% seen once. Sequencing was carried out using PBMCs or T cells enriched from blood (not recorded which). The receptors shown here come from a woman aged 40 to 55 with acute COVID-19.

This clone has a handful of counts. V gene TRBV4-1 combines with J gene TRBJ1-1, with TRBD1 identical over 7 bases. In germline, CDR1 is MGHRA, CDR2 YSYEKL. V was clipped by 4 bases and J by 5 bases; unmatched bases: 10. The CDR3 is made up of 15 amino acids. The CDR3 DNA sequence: TGCGCCAGCAGCCCAGGGGGAGCAGATCCGACTGAAGCTTTCTTT. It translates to CASSPGGADPTEAFF.

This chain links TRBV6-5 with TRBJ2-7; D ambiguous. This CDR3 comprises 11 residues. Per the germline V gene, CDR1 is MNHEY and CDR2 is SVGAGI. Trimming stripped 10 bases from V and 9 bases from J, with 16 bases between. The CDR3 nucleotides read TGTGCCACTGGTGGCCCTTTAAGGCAGTACTTC. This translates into CATGGPLRQYF.

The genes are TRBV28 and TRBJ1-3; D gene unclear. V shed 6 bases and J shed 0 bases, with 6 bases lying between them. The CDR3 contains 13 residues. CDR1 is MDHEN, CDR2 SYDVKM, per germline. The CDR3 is CASRGFSGNTIYF. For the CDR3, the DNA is TGTGCCAGCAGGGGCTTCTCTGGAAACACCATATATTTT.

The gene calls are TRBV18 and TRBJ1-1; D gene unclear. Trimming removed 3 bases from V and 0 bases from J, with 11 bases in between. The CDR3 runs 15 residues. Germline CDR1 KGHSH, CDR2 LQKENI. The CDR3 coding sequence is TGTGCCAGCTCACCGGCCTTGAACATGAACACTGAAGCTTTCTTT. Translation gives CASSPALNMNTEAFF.

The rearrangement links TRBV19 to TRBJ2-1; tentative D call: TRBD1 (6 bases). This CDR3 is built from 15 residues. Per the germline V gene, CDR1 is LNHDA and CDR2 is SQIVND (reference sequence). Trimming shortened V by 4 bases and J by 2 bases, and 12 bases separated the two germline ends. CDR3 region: CASSRTEHPYNEQFF. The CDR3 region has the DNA TGTGCCAGTAGTAGGACAGAGCATCCCTACAATGAGCAGTTCTTC.

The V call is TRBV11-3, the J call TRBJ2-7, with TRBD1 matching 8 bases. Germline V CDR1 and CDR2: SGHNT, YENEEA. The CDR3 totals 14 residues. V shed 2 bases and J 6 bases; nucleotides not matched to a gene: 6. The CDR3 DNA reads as TGTGCCAGCAGCTTACAGGGGGCGGTCGGCGAGCAGTACTTC. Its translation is CASSLQGAVGEQYF.

CDR3 protein: CASSKDPDRNQETQYF. CDR3 nucleotides: TGTGCCAGCAGCAAAGACCCCGACAGGAACCAAGAGACCCAGTACTTC. V gene TRBV21-1 combines with J gene TRBJ2-5; the D call in the table, TRBD1, was not verified against the DNA. TRBV21-1 is annotated as a pseudogene. The CDR3 length is 16 residues.

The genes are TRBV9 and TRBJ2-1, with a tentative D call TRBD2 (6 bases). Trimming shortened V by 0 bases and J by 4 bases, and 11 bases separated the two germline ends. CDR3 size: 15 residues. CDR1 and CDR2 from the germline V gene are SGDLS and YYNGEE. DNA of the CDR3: TGTGCCAGCAGCGTAGTGGAGGGTGGGTACAATGAGCAGTTCTTC. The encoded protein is CASSVVEGGYNEQFF. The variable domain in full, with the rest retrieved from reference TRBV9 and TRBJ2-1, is DSGVTQTPKHLITATGQRVTLRCSPRSGDLSVYWYQQSLDQGLQFLIQYYNGEERAKGNILERFSAQQFPDLHSELNLSSLELGDSALYFCASSVVEGGYNEQFFGPGTRLTVL.